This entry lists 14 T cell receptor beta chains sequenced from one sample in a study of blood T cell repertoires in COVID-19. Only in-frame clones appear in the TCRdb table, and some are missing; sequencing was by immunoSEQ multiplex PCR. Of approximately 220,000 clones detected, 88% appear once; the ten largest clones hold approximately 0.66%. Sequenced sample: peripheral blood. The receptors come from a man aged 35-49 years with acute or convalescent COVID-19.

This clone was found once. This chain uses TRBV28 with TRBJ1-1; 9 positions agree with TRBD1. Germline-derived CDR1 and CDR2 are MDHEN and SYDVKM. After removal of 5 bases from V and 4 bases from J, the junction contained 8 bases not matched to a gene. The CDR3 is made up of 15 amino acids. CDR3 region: CASSRGTGIGTEAFF. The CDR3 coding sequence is TGTGCCAGCAGTAGGGGGACAGGGATCGGCACTGAAGCTTTCTTT.

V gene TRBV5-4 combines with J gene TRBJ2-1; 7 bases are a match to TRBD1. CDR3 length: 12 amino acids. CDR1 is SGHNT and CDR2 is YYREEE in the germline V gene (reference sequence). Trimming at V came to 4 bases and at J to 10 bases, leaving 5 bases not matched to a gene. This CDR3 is CASSLEDREQFF. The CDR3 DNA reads TGTGCCAGCAGCCTAGAGGACAGGGAGCAGTTCTTC.

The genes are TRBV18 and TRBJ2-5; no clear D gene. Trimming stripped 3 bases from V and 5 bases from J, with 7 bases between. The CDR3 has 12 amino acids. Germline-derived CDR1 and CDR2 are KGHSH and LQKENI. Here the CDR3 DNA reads TGTGCCAGCTCACCCCCTGAGGAGACCCAGTACTTC. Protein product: CASSPPEETQYF. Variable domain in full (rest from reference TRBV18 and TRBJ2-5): NAGVMQNPRHLVRRRGQEARLRCSPMKGHSHVYWYRQLPEEGLKFMVYLQKENIIDESGMPKERFSAEFPKEGPSILRIQQVVRGDSAAYFCASSPPEETQYFGPGTRLLVL.

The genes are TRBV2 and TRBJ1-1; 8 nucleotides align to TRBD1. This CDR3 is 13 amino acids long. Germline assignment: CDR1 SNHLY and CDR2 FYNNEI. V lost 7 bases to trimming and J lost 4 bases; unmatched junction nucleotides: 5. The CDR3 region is CASNGQGPTEAFF. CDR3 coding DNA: TGTGCCAGCAATGGACAGGGACCCACTGAAGCTTTCTTT.

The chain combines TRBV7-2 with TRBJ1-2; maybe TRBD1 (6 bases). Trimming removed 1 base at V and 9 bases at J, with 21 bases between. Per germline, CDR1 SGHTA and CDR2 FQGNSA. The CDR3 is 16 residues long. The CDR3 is CASSLGVRGQSFSYTF. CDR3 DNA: TGTGCCAGCAGCTTAGGGGTGAGGGGACAATCCTTCAGCTACACCTTC.

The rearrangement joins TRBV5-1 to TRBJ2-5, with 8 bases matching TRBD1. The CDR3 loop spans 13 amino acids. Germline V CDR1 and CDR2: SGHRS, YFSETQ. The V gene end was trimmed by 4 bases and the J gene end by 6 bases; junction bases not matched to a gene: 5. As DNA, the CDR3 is TGCGCCAGCAGCCTGGACAGGGTAAAGACCCAGTACTTC. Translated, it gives CASSLDRVKTQYF.

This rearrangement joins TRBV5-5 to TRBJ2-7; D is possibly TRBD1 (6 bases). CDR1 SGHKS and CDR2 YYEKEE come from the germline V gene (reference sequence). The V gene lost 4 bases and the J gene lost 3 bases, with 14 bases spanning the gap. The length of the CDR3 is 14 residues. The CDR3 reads CASSTPGQDYEQYF. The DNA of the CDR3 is TGTGCCAGCAGCACCCCGGGACAAGACTACGAGCAGTACTTC.

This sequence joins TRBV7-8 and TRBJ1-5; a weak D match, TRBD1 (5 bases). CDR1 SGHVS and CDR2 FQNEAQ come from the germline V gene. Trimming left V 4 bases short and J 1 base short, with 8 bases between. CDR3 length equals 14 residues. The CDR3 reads CASSSGLSNQPQHF. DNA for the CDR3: TGTGCCAGCAGCTCGGGACTGAGCAATCAGCCCCAGCATTTT. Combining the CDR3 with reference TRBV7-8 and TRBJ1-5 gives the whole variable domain GAGVSQSPRYKVAKRGQDVALRCDPISGHVSLFWYQQALGQGPEFLTYFQNEAQLDKSGLPSDRFFAERPEGSVSTLKIQRTQQEDSAVYLCASSSGLSNQPQHFGDGTRLSIL.

The CDR3 DNA reads as TGTGCCAGCAGCCTCCGCACTGAAGCTTTCTTT. It codes for CASSLRTEAFF. The chain links TRBV7-8 to TRBJ1-1; no clear D. The germline CDR1 and CDR2 sequences are SGHVS and FQNEAQ. This CDR3 spans 11 amino acids. The V end was cut by 5 bases, the J end by 4 bases, with 5 bases between.

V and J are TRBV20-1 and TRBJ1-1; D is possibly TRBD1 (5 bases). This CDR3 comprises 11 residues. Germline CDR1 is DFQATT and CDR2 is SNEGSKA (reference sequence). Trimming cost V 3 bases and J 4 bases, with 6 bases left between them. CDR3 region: CSASGATEAFF. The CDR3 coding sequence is TGCAGTGCTAGTGGGGCCACTGAAGCTTTCTTT.

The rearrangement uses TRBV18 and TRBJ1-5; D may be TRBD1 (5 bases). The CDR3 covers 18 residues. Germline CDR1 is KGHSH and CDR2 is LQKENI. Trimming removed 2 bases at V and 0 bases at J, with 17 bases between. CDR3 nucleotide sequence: TGTGCCAGCTCACCAAAGTCTGTTTCAGGGCTTAGCAATCAGCCCCAGCATTTT. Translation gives CASSPKSVSGLSNQPQHF.

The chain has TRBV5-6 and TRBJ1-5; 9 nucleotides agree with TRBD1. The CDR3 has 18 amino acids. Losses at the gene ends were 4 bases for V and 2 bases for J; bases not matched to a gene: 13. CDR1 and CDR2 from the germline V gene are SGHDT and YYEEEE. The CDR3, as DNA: TGTGCCAGCAGCGGCGCGGGACAGGGTGAATCGGGCAATCAGCCCCAGCATTTT. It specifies CASSGAGQGESGNQPQHF.

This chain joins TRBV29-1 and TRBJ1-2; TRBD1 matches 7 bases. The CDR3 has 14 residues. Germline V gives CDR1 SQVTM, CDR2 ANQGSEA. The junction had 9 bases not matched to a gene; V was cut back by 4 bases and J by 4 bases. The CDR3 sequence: CSVGSESGGYGYTF. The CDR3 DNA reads TGCAGCGTTGGAAGTGAGTCAGGGGGCTATGGCTACACCTTC.

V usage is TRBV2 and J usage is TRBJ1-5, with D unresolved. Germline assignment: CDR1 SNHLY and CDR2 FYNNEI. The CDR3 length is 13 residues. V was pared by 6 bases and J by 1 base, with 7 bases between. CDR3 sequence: CASRERSNQPQHF. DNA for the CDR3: TGTGCCAGCAGGGAGAGGAGCAATCAGCCCCAGCATTTT.